The count of the clone carrying this T cell receptor beta chain is one. What it recognizes is unknown. Clones were sequenced by immunoSEQ multiplex PCR, and TCRdb holds only the in-frame ones, with some missing. The profile shows more than 2 million clones, about 95% of them singletons. Positively selected for CCR7, the CD45RO-negative cells used as naive CD8 cells excluded terminally differentiated effector memory CD45RA+ cells. These data come from a study of shared clonotypes between healthy human individuals. Study-wide findings and caveats: Donors were few, which limited the genetic and exposure-history diversity represented. With several donors compared, 5% to 5.5% of naive CD4 clonotypes were shared.

CDR1 is SGDLS and CDR2 is YYNGEE in the germline V gene. The CDR3 covers 13 residues. Trimming stripped 3 bases from V and 3 bases from J, with 7 bases between. V and J are TRBV9 and TRBJ2-1; D remains unclear. The clonotype was recovered from a man in his late teens or twenties in good health. Sequencing input: naive CD8+ T cells sorted from blood. The CDR3 DNA reads TGTGCCAGCAGCGGGGCCAGCTACAATGAGCAGTTCTTC. Protein sequence: CASSGASYNEQFF.